The 27 T cell receptor beta chains below all came from one sample that was sequenced in a study of blood T cell repertoires in COVID-19. Repertoires were generated with immunoSEQ multiplex PCR, while TCRdb's copy carries only in-frame clones and drops some. This table has approximately 97,000 clones, around 86% appearing once. Sequenced: peripheral blood. These receptors were obtained from a man aged 50-60 years with active or convalescent COVID-19.

This clone has a single count. The rearrangement uses TRBV6-5 and TRBJ2-7; D uncertain. This CDR3 spans 11 amino acids. The V and J ends lost 6 bases and 6 bases respectively, with 9 bases between them. CDR1 is MNHEY and CDR2 is SVGAGI in the germline V gene. The CDR3 here is CASRSPGEQYF. The CDR3 coding sequence is TGTGCCAGCAGATCTCCGGGCGAGCAGTACTTC.

This sequence joins TRBV28 and TRBJ2-1, with D perhaps matching TRBD2 (5 bases). Germline V gives CDR1 MDHEN, CDR2 SYDVKM. Trimming took 5 bases from V and 9 from J, leaving 11 bases between them. This CDR3 has 12 amino acids. The CDR3, as DNA: TGTGCCAGCAGTCTGCGGGTCGGTGAGCAGTTCTTC. Translated: CASSLRVGEQFF.

This clone was counted a few times. The V gene is TRBV4-1, the J gene TRBJ2-7; D is perhaps TRBD1 (6 bases). In germline, CDR1 is MGHRA, CDR2 YSYEKL. V lost 0 bases to trimming and J lost 0 bases, with 9 bases between them. The CDR3 totals 15 residues. The CDR3 spells CASSQDGDTSYEQYV. The CDR3 DNA is TGCGCCAGCAGCCAAGATGGGGACACCTCCTACGAGCAGTACGTC.

This clone has a single count. The chain carries TRBV15 and TRBJ2-7; perhaps TRBD1 as D (6 bases). Germline V gene sequence: CDR1 LNHNV, CDR2 YYDKDF (reference sequence). The CDR3 extends over 14 amino acids. Trimming stripped 0 bases from V and 2 bases from J, with 8 bases between. This CDR3 reads CATSRETGPYEQYF. The CDR3 nucleotides read TGTGCCACCAGCAGAGAAACAGGGCCCTACGAGCAGTACTTC.

The rearrangement links TRBV5-1 to TRBJ2-3; D is perhaps TRBD1 (6 bases). This CDR3 contains 15 residues. Germline V lookup: CDR1 SGHRS, CDR2 YFSETQ. Trimming left V 2 bases short and J 0 bases short, with 10 bases between. Written as DNA, the CDR3 is TGCGCCAGCAGCTTCACAGGGAGTAGCACAGATACGCAGTATTTT. Amino acid sequence: CASSFTGSSTDTQYF.

This clone has only one observation. This chain connects TRBV3-1 (or the pseudogene TRBV3-2) to TRBJ1-1; D possibly corresponds to TRBD1 (6 bases). CDR1 and CDR2 (germline): LGHDT, YNNKEL (reference sequence). The CDR3 is 14 amino acids. V shed 3 bases and J shed 1 base, with 9 bases lying between them. In nucleotides, the CDR3 is TGTGCCAGCAGCCACGGCAGGGGGAACACTGAAGCTTTCTTT. Its protein product is CASSHGRGNTEAFF.

V gene TRBV19 combines with J gene TRBJ2-3; possible D gene TRBD1, 8 bases. This CDR3 region has 16 residues. The germline gives CDR1 LNHDA, CDR2 SQIVND (reference sequence). V lost 8 bases to trimming and J lost 1 base, with 19 bases between them. CDR3 DNA sequence: TGTGCCAGTCTCTCTAACAGGGGGGGACGCACAGATACGCAGTATTTT. It yields the protein CASLSNRGGRTDTQYF.

CDR3 loop: CASSRDRVRGELFF. As DNA, the CDR3 is TGCGCCAGCAGCCGGGACAGGGTGAGGGGGGAGCTGTTTTTT. This sequence joins TRBV4-1 and TRBJ2-2, with TRBD1 identical over 9 bases. This CDR3 has 14 amino acids. From germline, CDR1 is MGHRA and CDR2 YSYEKL. The V segment lost 4 bases and the J segment 8 bases; nucleotides outside the gene matches: 5.

The rearrangement uses TRBV2 and TRBJ1-5; 8 bases are a match to TRBD1. This CDR3 is 15 amino acids long. Germline values: CDR1 SNHLY, CDR2 FYNNEI. V trimming: 3 bases; J trimming: 0 bases; junction bases outside the gene matches: 1. The CDR3 sequence is CASSETGVSNQPQHF. In nucleotides, the CDR3 is TGTGCCAGCAGTGAGACAGGGGTTAGCAATCAGCCCCAGCATTTT.

As DNA, the CDR3 is TGCGCCAGCAGCCAAGATGGCGGGGGGCGCGACTATGGCTACACCTTC. Translated, it gives CASSQDGGGRDYGYTF. This chain uses TRBV4-3 with TRBJ1-2; possible D gene TRBD1, 6 bases. V was trimmed by 0 bases and J by 3 bases, leaving 14 bases between them. The CDR3 contains 16 residues. The germline V gene has CDR1 LGHNA and CDR2 YSLEER.

This clone has a single count. The chain has TRBV29-1 and TRBJ2-3; 10 bases map to TRBD2. CDR3 size: 15 residues. V shed 4 bases, J shed 3 bases, and the junction held 7 bases outside the gene matches. CDR1 SQVTM and CDR2 ANQGSEA come from the germline V gene. The CDR3: CSVVLASGGTDTQYF. The CDR3 DNA follows: TGCAGCGTTGTACTGGCTAGCGGGGGTACAGATACGCAGTATTTT.

The J gene is TRBJ2-4, the V gene TRBV28; TRBD1 matches 9 bases. V was pared by 5 bases and J by 12 bases, with 11 bases of the junction left unmatched. Germline V CDR1 and CDR2: MDHEN, SYDVKM. The CDR3 spans 14 residues. In DNA form, the CDR3 reads TGTGCCAGCAGTACGGGACAGGGAGGCAATAATCAGTACTTC. It translates to CASSTGQGGNNQYF. The complete variable domain, with remaining parts taken from reference TRBV28 and TRBJ2-4, reads DVKVTQSSRYLVKRTGEKVFLECVQDMDHENMFWYRQDPGLGLRLIYFSYDVKMKEKGDIPEGYSVSREKKERFSLILESASTNQTSMYLCASSTGQGGNNQYFGAGTRLSVL.

CDR3: CASSLAGAAGEKLFF. As DNA, the CDR3 is TGTGCCAGCAGCTTGGCTGGGGCGGCTGGCGAAAAACTGTTTTTT. The gene calls are TRBV5-5 and TRBJ1-4; D is perhaps TRBD1 (5 bases). This CDR3 has 15 amino acids. CDR1 is SGHKS and CDR2 is YYEKEE in the germline V gene (reference sequence). V gave up 0 bases and J gave up 8 bases, with 14 bases separating them.

The chain links TRBV5-1 to TRBJ2-1, with 8 nucleotides matching TRBD2. The CDR3 consists of 14 residues. Germline V gene sequence: CDR1 SGHRS, CDR2 YFSETQ. The trim removed 4 bases at V and 10 bases at J, leaving 10 bases unmatched. The CDR3 is CASSQGLGVGEQFF. CDR3 DNA sequence: TGCGCCAGCAGCCAGGGACTAGGGGTCGGCGAGCAGTTCTTC.

V is TRBV6-1 and J is TRBJ1-1, with 7 nucleotides matching TRBD1. Germline-derived CDR1 and CDR2 are MNHNS and SASEGT. The V segment lost 5 bases and the J segment 2 bases; nucleotides outside the gene matches: 8. The CDR3 spans 15 residues. CDR3 in amino acids: CASSSTGTVNTEAFF. In nucleotides, the CDR3 is TGTGCCAGCAGTTCGACCGGGACAGTTAACACTGAAGCTTTCTTT.

J is TRBJ1-3 and V is TRBV14; TRBD1 is a possible D gene (6 bases). Trimming cost V 4 bases and J 2 bases, with 24 bases left between them. The CDR3 runs 19 residues. The germline V gene encodes CDR1 SGHDN and CDR2 FVKESK. The CDR3 nucleotides are TGTGCCAGCAGCCCCGGGCGGGTGCCAGGGGTATCGGCTGGAAACACCATATATTTT. Its translation is CASSPGRVPGVSAGNTIYF.

The chain joins TRBV24-1 to TRBJ1-2; D not certain. With 0 bases removed from V and 7 bases from J, the gap between germline ends came to 5 bases. Germline CDR1 and CDR2: KGHDR and SFDVKD. The CDR3 runs to 12 residues. CDR3 region: CATSDLSVGYTF. In nucleotides, the CDR3 is TGTGCCACCAGTGATTTGTCAGTTGGCTACACCTTC.

The rearrangement links TRBV6-5 to TRBJ2-7, with 9 nucleotides matching TRBD1. The CDR3 sequence is 16 residues long. The V and J ends lost 0 bases and 5 bases, in that order; junction bases with no gene match: 8. Germline CDR1 reads MNHEY; CDR2 reads SVGAGI. CDR3 region: CASSYSAGTGNNEQYF. CDR3 sequence (DNA): TGTGCCAGCAGTTACTCGGCCGGGACAGGGAATAACGAGCAGTACTTC.

The chain has TRBV7-8 and TRBJ2-7; TRBD1 or TRBD2 may be the D gene (7 bases each). Trimming pared 5 bases from V and 1 base from J, leaving 15 bases between. The germline CDR1 and CDR2 sequences are SGHVS and FQNEAQ. The CDR3 has 15 residues. CDR3 DNA: TGTGCCAGCAGCCGAGCGGGACAGCAATCCTACGAGCAGTACGTC. It specifies CASSRAGQQSYEQYV.

J is TRBJ2-5 and V is TRBV9, with 7 bases fitting TRBD1. Germline lookup yields CDR1 SGDLS and CDR2 YYNGEE. The V segment lost 6 bases and the J segment 4 bases; nucleotides outside the gene matches: 9. This CDR3 region has 14 residues. The CDR3 here is CASIMTGSGETQYF. In nucleotides, the CDR3 is TGTGCCAGCATCATGACAGGGAGCGGAGAGACCCAGTACTTC. Supplemented by reference TRBV9 and TRBJ2-5, the full variable domain reads DSGVTQTPKHLITATGQRVTLRCSPRSGDLSVYWYQQSLDQGLQFLIQYYNGEERAKGNILERFSAQQFPDLHSELNLSSLELGDSALYFCASIMTGSGETQYFGPGTRLLVL.

V gene TRBV7-9 combines with J gene TRBJ2-7, with TRBD1 matching over 7 bases. V dropped 5 bases and J dropped 3; count of bases not matched to a gene: 7. The CDR3 loop spans 14 amino acids. The germline CDR1 and CDR2 sequences are SEHNR and FQNEAQ (reference sequence). The CDR3 protein is CASSPTRDSYEQYF. CDR3 sequence (DNA): TGTGCCAGCAGCCCGACCCGGGACAGCTACGAGCAGTACTTC.

Regarding this clone: Other DNA sequences within the sample encode an identical CDR3. The chain carries TRBV6-5 and TRBJ1-6, with no clear D. Germline lookup yields CDR1 MNHEY and CDR2 SVGAGI. V lost 4 bases, J lost 3 bases, and 7 bases lay in between. CDR3 length: 14 residues. CDR3 residues: CASSLASYNSPLHF. CDR3 nucleotides: TGTGCCAGCAGTTTAGCCAGCTATAATTCACCCCTCCACTTT.

This chain's CDR3 is CASRSPVGRQETQYF. In DNA form, the CDR3 reads TGTGCCAGCAGATCCCCTGTAGGGAGGCAAGAGACCCAGTACTTC. This chain uses TRBV28 with TRBJ2-5, with D tentatively TRBD2 (6 bases). Germline V gene data show CDR1 as MDHEN and CDR2 as SYDVKM. Trimming stripped 6 bases from V and 2 bases from J, with 16 bases between. This CDR3 has 15 residues. The variable domain in full, completed from reference TRBV28 and TRBJ2-5, reads DVKVTQSSRYLVKRTGEKVFLECVQDMDHENMFWYRQDPGLGLRLIYFSYDVKMKEKGDIPEGYSVSREKKERFSLILESASTNQTSMYLCASRSPVGRQETQYFGPGTRLLVL.

The V call is TRBV5-1, the J call TRBJ2-1, with 7 nucleotides matching TRBD1. Germline V gene sequence: CDR1 SGHRS, CDR2 YFSETQ. The CDR3 runs to 14 residues. J gave up 12 bases and V 4 bases, and 13 bases lay outside the gene matches. The CDR3 protein is CASSEQNPRDRQFF. CDR3 nucleotide sequence: TGCGCCAGCAGCGAGCAAAACCCCCGGGACAGGCAGTTCTTC. The variable domain in full, with the rest retrieved from reference TRBV5-1 and TRBJ2-1, is KAGVTQTPRYLIKTRGQQVTLSCSPISGHRSVSWYQQTPGQGLQFLFEYFSETQRNKGNFPGRFSGRQFSNSRSEMNVSTLELGDSALYLCASSEQNPRDRQFFGPGTRLTVL.

The rearrangement uses TRBV14 and TRBJ1-1, with TRBD1 matching over 9 bases. Trimming removed 6 bases from V and 1 base from J; junction bases left unmatched: 9. The CDR3 is 16 amino acids. Germline values: CDR1 SGHDN, CDR2 FVKESK. The CDR3 spells CASSPTGGAGNTEAFF. The CDR3 DNA reads as TGTGCCAGCAGTCCCACAGGGGGCGCGGGGAACACTGAAGCTTTCTTT. The variable domain in full, with the rest retrieved from reference TRBV14 and TRBJ1-1, is EAGVTQFPSHSVIEKGQTVTLRCDPISGHDNLYWYRRVMGKEIKFLLHFVKESKQDESGMPNNRFLAERTGGTYSTLKVQPAELEDSGVYFCASSPTGGAGNTEAFFGQGTRLTVV.

The chain carries TRBV5-6 and TRBJ2-5; D is unclear. V shed 0 bases and J shed 2 bases, with 5 bases lying between them. The germline gives CDR1 SGHDT, CDR2 YYEEEE. The CDR3 runs 13 residues. The CDR3, as DNA: TGTGCCAGCAGCTTGGCCTTTCAAGAGACCCAGTACTTC. Translating gives CASSLAFQETQYF. Looking up the rest from reference TRBV5-6 and TRBJ2-5 gives the full variable domain: DAGVTQSPTHLIKTRGQQVTLRCSPKSGHDTVSWYQQALGQGPQFIFQYYEEEERQRGNFPDRFSGHQFPNYSSELNVNALLLGDSALYLCASSLAFQETQYFGPGTRLLVL.

CDR3 amino acids: CASSSTADGYTF. CDR3 in DNA: TGTGCCAGCAGTTCCACAGCTGATGGCTACACCTTC. The chain joins TRBV6-5 to TRBJ1-2; D call uncertain. The germline V gene encodes CDR1 MNHEY and CDR2 SVGAGI. Trimming took 4 bases from V and 6 from J, leaving 9 bases between them. This CDR3 has 12 amino acids.